One sample yielded the 12 T cell receptor beta chains listed below, sequenced in a study of blood T cell repertoires in COVID-19. The table came from immunoSEQ multiplex PCR; TCRdb's copy has only in-frame clones and leaves some out. Of about 50,000 clones listed, 83% were seen once; the top ten hold roughly a sixth. Sequencing used peripheral blood. The receptors here all came from a middle-aged man with acute or convalescent COVID-19.

The V call is TRBV18, the J call TRBJ1-1; D possibly corresponds to TRBD1 (5 bases). V gave up 3 bases and J gave up 1 base, with 12 bases separating them. Looked up from germline, CDR1 is KGHSH and CDR2 is LQKENI. CDR3 length: 15 residues. The chain's CDR3 is CASSPSETANTEAFF. The DNA for the CDR3 is TGTGCCAGCTCACCGAGTGAGACAGCGAACACTGAAGCTTTCTTT. Together with reference TRBV18 and TRBJ1-1, the CDR3 gives the full variable domain: NAGVMQNPRHLVRRRGQEARLRCSPMKGHSHVYWYRQLPEEGLKFMVYLQKENIIDESGMPKERFSAEFPKEGPSILRIQQVVRGDSAAYFCASSPSETANTEAFFGQGTRLTVV.

The chain employs TRBV18 and TRBJ2-4; 8 bases are shared with TRBD1. Trimming cost V 6 bases and J 3 bases; bases outside gene matches: 10. In germline, CDR1 is KGHSH, CDR2 LQKENI. This CDR3 is built from 16 residues. CDR3 sequence: CASSTTQGAVKNIQYF. CDR3 DNA sequence: TGTGCCAGCTCGACGACGCAGGGGGCTGTCAAAAACATTCAGTACTTC.

The rearrangement joins TRBV7-2 to TRBJ2-4; 9 bases line up with TRBD2. The germline V gene has CDR1 SGHTA and CDR2 FQGNSA. V was clipped by 1 base and J by 5 bases; unmatched bases: 3. The CDR3 runs 15 residues. CDR3 bases: TGTGCCAGCAGCTTAGGCGGGGGGGCGCAAAACATTCAGTACTTC. Its translation is CASSLGGGAQNIQYF.

This clone was seen more than once but under ten times. The V call is TRBV27, the J call TRBJ1-2; D gene ambiguous. The CDR3 is 13 residues long. Trimming shortened V by 5 bases and J by 6 bases, and 13 bases separated the two germline ends. Looked up from germline, CDR1 is MNHEY and CDR2 is SMNVEV (reference sequence). CDR3 bases: TGTGCCAGCAGTCTGCGACAATCCGATGGCTACACCTTC. It codes for CASSLRQSDGYTF.

This chain uses TRBV30 with TRBJ1-1; unclear D gene. Trimming left V 5 bases short and J 3 bases short, with 16 bases between. Germline assignment: CDR1 GTSNPN and CDR2 SVGIG (reference sequence). CDR3 size: 14 residues. The CDR3 reads CAWQLAGSDTEAFF. CDR3 bases: TGTGCCTGGCAATTAGCCGGAAGTGACACTGAAGCTTTCTTT.

J is TRBJ2-1 and V is TRBV20-1, with 10 bases fitting TRBD2. The CDR3 is 14 residues long. J gave up 8 bases and V 3 bases, and 7 bases lay outside the gene matches. Germline values: CDR1 DFQATT, CDR2 SNEGSKA (reference sequence). Written as DNA, the CDR3 is TGCAGTGCTAGTGGAGCGGGAGGGCTCCATGAGCAGTTCTTC. Encoded protein: CSASGAGGLHEQFF.

The rearrangement uses TRBV6-5 and TRBJ1-6; no reliable D call. CDR3 size: 16 residues. Germline V gives CDR1 MNHEY, CDR2 SVGAGI. The V end was cut by 3 bases, the J end by 0 bases, with 9 bases between. The CDR3 DNA follows: TGTGCCAGCAGTTATGCGGAAAGCTCCTATAATTCACCCCTCCACTTT. Its protein is CASSYAESSYNSPLHF.

This chain joins TRBV7-2 and TRBJ1-1; tentative D call: TRBD1 (6 bases). The CDR3 consists of 13 residues. Trimming took off 4 bases at V and 11 bases at J, with 17 bases between the two ends. Germline V gene lookup returns CDR1 SGHTA and CDR2 FQGNSA. The CDR3 nucleotides read TGTGCCAGCAGCTCCACACCACAGGGATCGGCTTTCTTT. The encoded protein is CASSSTPQGSAFF.

The gene calls are TRBV2 and TRBJ1-5; 9 bases fit TRBD1. V shed 5 bases and J 3 bases; nucleotides not matched to a gene: 5. The germline V gene encodes CDR1 SNHLY and CDR2 FYNNEI. The CDR3 is 15 amino acids. The CDR3 sequence: CASSPGQGDNQPQHF. As DNA, the CDR3 is TGTGCCAGCAGTCCGGGACAGGGAGACAATCAGCCCCAGCATTTT. The full variable domain, its missing parts supplied by reference TRBV2 and TRBJ1-5, is EPEVTQTPSHQVTQMGQEVILRCVPISNHLYFYWYRQILGQKVEFLVSFYNNEISEKSEIFDDQFSVERPDGSNFTLKIRSTKLEDSAMYFCASSPGQGDNQPQHFGDGTRLSIL.

Details on this clone: This sample includes further DNA sequences coding for the same CDR3. J is TRBJ1-2 and V is TRBV5-4; D uncertain. Germline loops: CDR1 SGHNT, CDR2 YYREEE (reference sequence). The CDR3 runs to 13 residues. Trimming shortened V by 2 bases and J by 1 base, and 6 bases separated the two germline ends. CDR3 protein: CASSFPGNYGYTF. The DNA of the CDR3 is TGTGCCAGCAGCTTTCCGGGTAACTATGGCTACACCTTC.

This chain uses TRBV11-2 with TRBJ2-7; D not certain. The V end was cut by 2 bases, the J end by 3 bases, with 14 bases between. Per the germline V gene, CDR1 is SGHAT and CDR2 is FQNNGV. This CDR3 comprises 15 residues. The CDR3 sequence: CASSLYGEVYYEQYV. In DNA form, the CDR3 reads TGTGCCAGCAGCTTATACGGAGAGGTCTACTACGAGCAGTACGTC.

This clone came up a few times. The gene calls are TRBV4-2 and TRBJ2-7; maybe TRBD2 (7 bases). The V gene's germline CDR1 is LGHNA and CDR2 YNFKEQ. This CDR3 comprises 18 residues. Trimming shortened V by 1 base and J by 0 bases, and 19 bases separated the two germline ends. Here the CDR3 DNA reads TGTGCCAGCAGCCAAGGACTAAGGGGGGGGGTTATCTCCTACGAGCAGTACTTC. Translation: CASSQGLRGGVISYEQYF.